These 19 T cell receptor beta chains were sequenced from one sample in a study of radiotherapy plus CTLA-4 blockade in lung cancer. Sequencing was performed with immunoSEQ multiplex PCR; in TCRdb, only in-frame clones are kept and a portion is missing. Here the sample spans roughly 59,000 clones, 65% to 80% being singletons. Sample: peripheral blood, taken from a patient treated with radiotherapy plus ipilimumab. The origin of the receptors is a human donor with non-small cell lung cancer whose response to radiotherapy plus ipilimumab could not be evaluated.

V and J are TRBV11-3 and TRBJ2-5; tentatively, D is TRBD1 (6 bases). This CDR3 is 15 amino acids long. V was trimmed by 9 bases and J by 1 base, leaving 18 bases between them. Germline values: CDR1 SGHNT, CDR2 YENEEA. CDR3 amino acids: CASSLGHNLQETQYF. CDR3 nucleotides: TGTGCCAGTAGCCTGGGACACAATCTCCAAGAGACCCAGTACTTC.

This rearrangement joins TRBV5-6 to TRBJ1-2; TRBD1 agrees at 8 bases. Germline CDR1 is SGHDT and CDR2 is YYEEEE. Trimming took 4 bases from V and 8 from J; bases not matched to a gene: 7. The CDR3 is made up of 13 amino acids. CDR3 residues: CASSQDRARGYTF. CDR3 coding DNA: TGTGCCAGCAGCCAGGACAGGGCGCGAGGCTACACCTTC.

The rearrangement uses TRBV30 and TRBJ1-2; possibly TRBD1 for D (5 bases). This CDR3 comprises 13 residues. Trimming removed 3 bases from V and 4 bases from J, with 12 bases in between. Germline loops: CDR1 GTSNPN, CDR2 SVGIG (reference sequence). The CDR3 bases are TGTGCCTGGAGCTTTTCAGGGATCTATGGCTACACCTTC. Its protein is CAWSFSGIYGYTF.

This clone was picked up a small number of times. The J gene is TRBJ2-1, the V gene TRBV7-3; D is uncertain. CDR3 length: 16 amino acids. In germline, CDR1 is SGHTA, CDR2 FQGTGA. The germline V and J ends were trimmed by 5 bases and 0 bases, with 14 bases remaining between them. CDR3 sequence: CASSPDSFHSYNEQFF. In DNA, the CDR3 is TGTGCCAGCAGCCCCGACTCTTTCCACTCCTACAATGAGCAGTTCTTC. The full variable domain, its missing parts supplied by reference TRBV7-3 and TRBJ2-1, is GAGVSQTPSNKVTEKGKYVELRCDPISGHTALYWYRQSLGQGPEFLIYFQGTGAADDSGLPNDRFFAVRPEGSVSTLKIQRTERGDSAVYLCASSPDSFHSYNEQFFGPGTRLTVL.

This chain joins TRBV4-1 and TRBJ2-3, with D perhaps matching TRBD2 (5 bases). Per the germline V gene, CDR1 is MGHRA and CDR2 is YSYEKL. Trimming shortened V by 1 base and J by 1 base, and 15 bases separated the two germline ends. The CDR3 is made up of 17 amino acids. The CDR3 DNA sequence: TGCGCCAGCAGCCAAGGAAGGTTTGGACTCCGCACAGATACGCAGTATTTT. Amino acids: CASSQGRFGLRTDTQYF.

The sample holds one count of this clone. The V gene is TRBV19, the J gene TRBJ1-5, with D possibly being TRBD1 (6 bases). Germline-derived CDR1 and CDR2 are LNHDA and SQIVND (reference sequence). The CDR3 has 15 amino acids. V was trimmed by 1 base and J by 11 bases, leaving 18 bases between them. The CDR3 sequence: CASSIGTVWGGSQHF. CDR3 in DNA: TGTGCCAGTAGTATAGGGACAGTCTGGGGGGGGTCCCAGCATTTT.

The gene calls are TRBV6-5 and TRBJ2-7, with D tentatively TRBD2 (5 bases). V was clipped by 6 bases and J by 3 bases, with 9 bases between them. Germline V gives CDR1 MNHEY, CDR2 SVGAGI. The length of the CDR3 is 12 residues. The CDR3 DNA reads as TGTGCCAGCAGGGGAGTCGACTACGAGCAGTACTTC. It yields the protein CASRGVDYEQYF.

V usage is TRBV28 and J usage is TRBJ2-3; 10 bases agree with TRBD1. This CDR3 region has 16 residues. Trimming removed 5 bases from V and 5 bases from J; junction bases left unmatched: 10. Germline CDR1 reads MDHEN; CDR2 reads SYDVKM. In nucleotides, the CDR3 is TGTGCCAGCAGTCAAACGCCGGGACAGGGGTTAGATACGCAGTATTTT. This codes for CASSQTPGQGLDTQYF.

By proportion, this clone is medium-sized. The chain joins TRBV7-2 to TRBJ1-5; D might be TRBD1 (6 bases). The CDR3 has 12 amino acids. In germline, CDR1 is SGHTA, CDR2 FQGNSA. The ends were cut back, 3 bases at V and 9 bases at J, with 9 bases in the middle. The CDR3 sequence is CASSFRDMPQHF. As DNA, the CDR3 is TGTGCCAGCAGCTTCCGGGACATGCCCCAGCATTTT.

The genes are TRBV27 and TRBJ2-1, with D perhaps TRBD2 (5 bases). The CDR3 runs to 13 residues. Trimming removed 2 bases from V and 8 bases from J, with 10 bases in between. From germline, CDR1 is MNHEY and CDR2 SMNVEV (reference sequence). The CDR3 is CASSLLSRDEQFF. Written as DNA, the CDR3 is TGTGCCAGCAGTTTACTTTCGAGGGATGAGCAGTTCTTC.

This clone has just one count. This sequence joins TRBV28 and TRBJ2-7, with TRBD1 identical over 12 bases. This CDR3 has 16 amino acids. The germline V gene has CDR1 MDHEN and CDR2 SYDVKM. V gave up 4 bases and J gave up 2 bases; unmatched junction bases: 6. The CDR3 protein is CASSSLGTGGPYEQYF. CDR3 nucleotides: TGTGCCAGCAGTTCACTCGGGACAGGGGGCCCCTACGAGCAGTACTTC.

The genes are TRBV4-1 and TRBJ2-2; 12 nucleotides align to TRBD1. CDR3 length: 16 amino acids. V lost 3 bases and J lost 5; bases outside the gene matches: 4. Germline CDR1 MGHRA, CDR2 YSYEKL. DNA of the CDR3: TGCGCCAGCAGCCATCAGGGACAGGGGGCGACCGGGGAGCTGTTTTTT. This translates into CASSHQGQGATGELFF.

This clone was counted a few times. V usage is TRBV6-5 and J usage is TRBJ1-2; D unresolved. Trimming shortened V by 0 bases and J by 4 bases, and 12 bases separated the two germline ends. Germline CDR1 and CDR2: MNHEY and SVGAGI. The CDR3 length is 15 residues. The CDR3 reads CASSYSRTGSYGYTF. The CDR3 DNA reads TGTGCCAGCAGTTACTCGAGAACGGGTAGCTATGGCTACACCTTC.

The chain is built from TRBV28 and TRBJ2-1; 7 bases map to TRBD1. In germline, CDR1 is MDHEN, CDR2 SYDVKM. Unmatched junction bases numbered 10, after V lost 5 bases and J lost 0 bases. The CDR3 totals 17 residues. For the CDR3, the DNA is TGTGCCAGCAGTCCCCTTATATGGACAGGCTCCTACAATGAGCAGTTCTTC. This codes for CASSPLIWTGSYNEQFF. The full variable domain, in which reference TRBV28 and TRBJ2-1 provide the parts outside the CDR3, is DVKVTQSSRYLVKRTGEKVFLECVQDMDHENMFWYRQDPGLGLRLIYFSYDVKMKEKGDIPEGYSVSREKKERFSLILESASTNQTSMYLCASSPLIWTGSYNEQFFGPGTRLTVL.

The chain joins TRBV9 to TRBJ1-1; 7 nucleotides match TRBD1. V gave up 2 bases and J gave up 3 bases; unmatched junction bases: 7. The CDR3 consists of 15 residues. Germline V gene data show CDR1 as SGDLS and CDR2 as YYNGEE. The CDR3 loop reads CASSVASGGHTEAFF. The CDR3 DNA follows: TGTGCCAGCAGCGTTGCGTCAGGGGGACACACTGAAGCTTTCTTT.

The chain carries TRBV5-4 and TRBJ2-3, with 9 bases aligning to TRBD1. V lost 3 bases, J lost 6 bases, and 8 bases stayed unmatched. Germline lookup yields CDR1 SGHNT and CDR2 YYREEE (reference sequence). This CDR3 is 15 amino acids long. The CDR3 region is CASSSRDRVGDTQYF. In nucleotides, the CDR3 is TGTGCCAGCAGCTCAAGGGACAGGGTTGGGGATACGCAGTATTTT.

The rearrangement joins TRBV4-1 to TRBJ1-6, with 9 bases that match TRBD1. The V gene end was trimmed by 0 bases and the J gene end by 7 bases; junction bases not matched to a gene: 1. Per germline, CDR1 MGHRA and CDR2 YSYEKL. The CDR3 loop spans 15 amino acids. CDR3 bases: TGCGCCAGCAGCCAAGAGGACAGGGGCAATTCACCCCTCCACTTT. Translating gives CASSQEDRGNSPLHF.

This clone has only a few counts. The chain joins TRBV6-5 to TRBJ2-7; D may be TRBD2 (6 bases). The CDR3 runs to 15 residues. Germline V gene sequence: CDR1 MNHEY, CDR2 SVGAGI. V shed 0 bases and J shed 2 bases, with 11 bases lying between them. CDR3 coding DNA: TGTGCCAGCAGTTACTCTGGTTGGGGGGCCTACGAGCAGTACTTC. Translation: CASSYSGWGAYEQYF.

The chain joins TRBV4-1 to TRBJ2-7, with 7 bases identical to TRBD1. Germline V gives CDR1 MGHRA, CDR2 YSYEKL. This CDR3 is 14 amino acids long. Trimming took 3 bases from V and 0 from J; bases not matched to a gene: 2. CDR3 amino acids: CASSHPGGSYEQYF. The DNA of the CDR3 is TGCGCCAGCAGCCACCCAGGGGGCTCCTACGAGCAGTACTTC.